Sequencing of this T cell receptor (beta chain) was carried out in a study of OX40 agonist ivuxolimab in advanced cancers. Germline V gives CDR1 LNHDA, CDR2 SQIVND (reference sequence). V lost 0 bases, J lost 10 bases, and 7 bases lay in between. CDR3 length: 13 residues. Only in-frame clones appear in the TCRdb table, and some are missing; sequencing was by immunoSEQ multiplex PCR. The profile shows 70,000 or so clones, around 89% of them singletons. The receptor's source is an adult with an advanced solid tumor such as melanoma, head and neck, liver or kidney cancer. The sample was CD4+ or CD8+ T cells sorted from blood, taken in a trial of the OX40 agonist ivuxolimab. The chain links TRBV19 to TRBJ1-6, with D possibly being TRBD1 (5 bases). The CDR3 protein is CASSIERDSPLHF. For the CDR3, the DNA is TGTGCCAGTAGTATAGAGCGGGACTCACCCCTCCACTTT.